This TCR beta chain was identified during a study of T cells in narcolepsy. This clone was observed once. Germline V CDR1 and CDR2: SGHRS, YFSETQ. Trimming stripped 1 base from V and 3 bases from J, with 14 bases between. The CDR3 has 15 amino acids. Sequencing used immunoSEQ multiplex PCR; TCRdb keeps in-frame clones, though not all of them. This table holds tens of thousands of clones, around 80% found once. Source material: memory (CD45RA-) CD4+ T cells from blood. This sequence was found in a human donor in good health. The chain links TRBV5-1 to TRBJ2-7; unclear D gene. The CDR3 spells CASSLKGGSLYEQYF. CDR3 DNA: TGCGCCAGCAGCTTGAAAGGTGGCAGTCTCTACGAGCAGTACTTC. Combining the CDR3 with reference TRBV5-1 and TRBJ2-7 gives the whole variable domain KAGVTQTPRYLIKTRGQQVTLSCSPISGHRSVSWYQQTPGQGLQFLFEYFSETQRNKGNFPGRFSGRQFSNSRSEMNVSTLELGDSALYLCASSLKGGSLYEQYFGPGTRLTVT.